The 10 T cell receptor beta chains below come from one sample, sequenced in a study of PD-1 blockade in classical Hodgkin lymphoma (dated by TCRdb to about 2020). Preparation of the library involved the immunoSEQ multiplex PCR assay. Entries here come from immuneACCESS through TCRdb and include only in-frame sequences with V and J called. Some clones fail to appear in such tables; in the studies checked, an unresolved V gene covers under half of the shortfall, and the cause of the remainder is unknown. The sample data list approximately 7,400 clones, and about 83% of these were observed just once. The biggest ten clones account for 60% of the sample. The time point tag for this specimen amounts to: cycle 1 day 1 (C1D1), immediately before nivolumab initiation. All trial patients had relapsed after autologous stem cell transplantation, with cohorts A, B and C differing in prior brentuximab vedotin exposure.

This specimen consisted of peripheral blood mononuclear cells (PBMCs), obtained at baseline. The receptors come from a human donor with classical Hodgkin lymphoma.

The V call is TRBV9, the J call TRBJ2-1, with 9 bases aligning to TRBD2. Germline V gene data show CDR1 as SGDLS and CDR2 as YYNGEE. This CDR3 has 16 residues. V dropped 0 bases and J dropped 2; count of bases not matched to a gene: 3. Here the CDR3 reads CASSVALAGAYNEQFF. In DNA, the CDR3 is TGTGCCAGCAGCGTAGCACTAGCGGGCGCCTACAATGAGCAGTTCTTC. Combining the CDR3 with reference TRBV9 and TRBJ2-1 gives the whole variable domain DSGVTQTPKHLITATGQRVTLRCSPRSGDLSVYWYQQSLDQGLQFLIQYYNGEERAKGNILERFSAQQFPDLHSELNLSSLELGDSALYFCASSVALAGAYNEQFFGPGTRLTVL.

This clone turned up a few times. The rearrangement joins TRBV7-9 to TRBJ1-2; no definite D call. V shed 8 bases and J shed 0 bases, with 22 bases lying between them. This CDR3 comprises 17 residues. The germline V gene has CDR1 SEHNR and CDR2 FQNEAQ (reference sequence). CDR3 sequence (DNA): TGTGCCAGCTTCCCTCTGACCGTCCCGTTAGCTAACTATGGCTACACCTTC. It encodes CASFPLTVPLANYGYTF. The full variable domain, in which reference TRBV7-9 and TRBJ1-2 provide the parts outside the CDR3, is DTGVSQNPRHKITKRGQNVTFRCDPISEHNRLYWYRQTLGQGPEFLTYFQNEAQLEKSRLLSDRFSAERPKGSFSTLEIQRTEQGDSAMYLCASFPLTVPLANYGYTFGSGTRLTVV.

The chain combines TRBV4-2 with TRBJ2-7; either TRBD1 or TRBD2 may supply D (6 bases each). Germline CDR1 reads LGHNA; CDR2 reads YNFKEQ. The CDR3 sequence is 20 residues long. The V end lost 1 base, the J end lost 4 bases, and 29 bases lay between the germline ends. The CDR3 protein is CASSQGSIGSWIGGPYEQYF. CDR3 bases: TGTGCCAGCAGCCAAGGTAGTATTGGCAGTTGGATCGGGGGCCCTTACGAGCAGTACTTC.

CDR3 sequence: CASSPPYTF. CDR3 DNA sequence: TGTGCCAGCAGCCCCCCCTACACCTTC. This chain links TRBV7-9 with TRBJ1-2, with D uncertain. Looked up from germline, CDR1 is SEHNR and CDR2 is FQNEAQ (reference sequence). Trimming stripped 5 bases from V and 10 bases from J, with 5 bases between. The CDR3 length is 9 residues.

V gene TRBV18 combines with J gene TRBJ1-2; possibly TRBD1 for D (6 bases). Germline loops: CDR1 KGHSH, CDR2 LQKENI. Between the trimmed V and J ends, which lost 6 bases and 6 bases, there was a span of 14 bases. The CDR3 has 13 amino acids. This chain's CDR3 is CASSPDRLNGYTF. DNA for the CDR3: TGTGCCAGCTCGCCCGACAGGCTCAATGGCTACACCTTC.

V and J are TRBV2 and TRBJ2-2; D remains ambiguous. Germline-derived CDR1 and CDR2 are SNHLY and FYNNEI. V dropped 7 bases and J dropped 1 base, with 4 bases sitting between them. This CDR3 is built from 12 residues. CDR3 sequence (DNA): TGTGCCAGCATTTGGAACACCGGGGAGCTGTTTTTT. Residues: CASIWNTGELFF.

The rearrangement uses TRBV20-1 and TRBJ2-1; the D is unclear. Germline V gene sequence: CDR1 DFQATT, CDR2 SNEGSKA (reference sequence). The CDR3 runs 11 residues. The ends were cut back, 3 bases at V and 8 bases at J, with 8 bases in the middle. For the CDR3, the DNA is TGCAGTGCTAGTTCAAGTGATGAGCAGTTCTTC. Residues: CSASSSDEQFF.

This chain connects TRBV19 to TRBJ1-1; D perhaps matches TRBD1 (5 bases). This CDR3 region has 11 residues. V was trimmed by 7 bases and J by 8 bases, leaving 11 bases between them. Per germline, CDR1 LNHDA and CDR2 SQIVND (reference sequence). The CDR3 coding sequence is TGTGCCAGTACCACCGGGGACGAAGCTTTCTTT. It is translated as CASTTGDEAFF.

Only one count was recorded for this clone. The chain carries TRBV2 and TRBJ1-2, with unresolved D. Between the trimmed V and J ends, which lost 6 bases and 4 bases, there was a span of 6 bases. Germline V gene data show CDR1 as SNHLY and CDR2 as FYNNEI. The CDR3 runs 11 residues. This CDR3 reads CASRLSYGYTF. CDR3 nucleotide sequence: TGTGCCAGCAGACTCTCCTATGGCTACACCTTC. The complete variable domain, with remaining parts taken from reference TRBV2 and TRBJ1-2, reads EPEVTQTPSHQVTQMGQEVILRCVPISNHLYFYWYRQILGQKVEFLVSFYNNEISEKSEIFDDQFSVERPDGSNFTLKIRSTKLEDSAMYFCASRLSYGYTFGSGTRLTVV.

This chain connects TRBV5-1 to TRBJ1-1, with D maybe TRBD1 (5 bases). The germline V gene encodes CDR1 SGHRS and CDR2 YFSETQ. Trimming left V 5 bases short and J 4 bases short, with 15 bases between. The CDR3 contains 14 residues. This CDR3 is CASREPGGATEAFF. As DNA, the CDR3 is TGCGCCAGCAGAGAACCGGGGGGAGCCACTGAAGCTTTCTTT.